The 14 T cell receptor beta chains given below trace back to one sample, sequenced in a study of cytomegalovirus exposure and HLA in healthy donors. The primer mix had 60 Vbeta and 13 Jbeta primers. The table came from immunoSEQ multiplex PCR; TCRdb's copy has only in-frame clones and leaves some out. The sample has 170,000 or so clones, 80% seen once; the top ten hold under 0.85%. The sample comprised PBMCs. Every receptor here comes from a boy younger than 18 in good health and CMV-seronegative.

This rearrangement joins TRBV30 to TRBJ2-7; the D gene is possibly TRBD2 (6 bases). V was cut by 1 base and J by 0 bases, with 13 bases left in between. CDR3 length: 15 residues. Germline values: CDR1 GTSNPN, CDR2 SVGIG (reference sequence). The CDR3 DNA is TGTGCCTGGAGTGGGAGGGGCCTAAACTCCTACGAGCAGTACTTC. It codes for CAWSGRGLNSYEQYF.

This clone was found once. The chain combines TRBV9 with TRBJ1-3; a possible D gene is TRBD1 (5 bases). V was trimmed by 7 bases and J by 0 bases, leaving 14 bases between them. Germline CDR1 SGDLS, CDR2 YYNGEE. The CDR3 contains 15 residues. Here the CDR3 DNA reads TGTGCCAGCGGGTCCACCGGGGGCTCTGGAAACACCATATATTTT. Encoded protein: CASGSTGGSGNTIYF.

The chain combines TRBV4-2 with TRBJ1-2; possible D gene TRBD1, 5 bases. The CDR3 runs to 16 residues. Germline CDR1 is LGHNA and CDR2 is YNFKEQ. Trimming took 0 bases from V and 4 from J, leaving 15 bases between them. The CDR3 nucleotides read TGTGCCAGCAGCCAAGATAGCGGGGCAGATCTCTATGGCTACACCTTC. It codes for CASSQDSGADLYGYTF.

The gene calls are TRBV7-6 and TRBJ2-7, with 11 bases lining up with TRBD2. The germline CDR1 and CDR2 sequences are SGHVS and FNYEAQ. This CDR3 region has 15 residues. V gave up 4 bases and J gave up 3 bases; unmatched junction bases: 5. This chain's CDR3 is CASSSSTSGNYEQYF. In DNA form, the CDR3 reads TGTGCCAGCAGCTCTTCGACTAGCGGGAACTACGAGCAGTACTTC.

The rearrangement uses TRBV19 and TRBJ2-2; maybe TRBD2 (5 bases). CDR3 size: 18 residues. Trimming cost V 3 bases and J 1 base, with 18 bases left between them. CDR1 and CDR2 from the germline V gene are LNHDA and SQIVND (reference sequence). This chain's CDR3 is CASSITRGTLLNTGELFF. CDR3 coding DNA: TGTGCCAGTAGTATCACCCGGGGAACCCTATTGAACACCGGGGAGCTGTTTTTT. Together with reference TRBV19 and TRBJ2-2, the CDR3 gives the full variable domain: DGGITQSPKYLFRKEGQNVTLSCEQNLNHDAMYWYRQDPGQGLRLIYYSQIVNDFQKGDIAEGYSVSREKKESFPLTVTSAQKNPTAFYLCASSITRGTLLNTGELFFGEGSRLTVL.

This chain connects TRBV30 to TRBJ1-5; TRBD1 might be the D (6 bases). The CDR3 sequence is 15 residues long. Trimming removed 0 bases from V and 3 bases from J, with 12 bases in between. Germline V gene data show CDR1 as GTSNPN and CDR2 as SVGIG (reference sequence). CDR3 DNA: TGTGCCTGGAGTGTTGTGGACAGCCTCAATCAGCCCCAGCATTTT. Encoded protein: CAWSVVDSLNQPQHF.

This chain uses TRBV29-1 with TRBJ1-1, with D unclear. Trimming left V 0 bases short and J 7 bases short, with 9 bases between. The CDR3 spans 12 residues. CDR1 and CDR2 from the germline V gene are SQVTM and ANQGSEA. The CDR3 reads CSVEEMRGEAFF. The CDR3 bases are TGCAGCGTTGAAGAAATGCGGGGTGAAGCTTTCTTT.

CDR3 DNA: TGTGCCAGCAGTGTCCAATACTTC. Its translation: CASSVQYF. This chain uses TRBV2 with TRBJ2-7, with D unclear. This CDR3 is 8 amino acids long. V lost 4 bases to trimming and J lost 13 bases, with 5 bases between them. Germline V gives CDR1 SNHLY, CDR2 FYNNEI.

The J gene is TRBJ2-1, the V gene TRBV30, with a weak D call TRBD2 (5 bases). This CDR3 has 13 amino acids. Germline CDR1 and CDR2: GTSNPN and SVGIG (reference sequence). Trimming stripped 0 bases from V and 8 bases from J, with 11 bases between. CDR3 bases: TGTGCCTGGAGTGTAAGATGGGGAGATGAGCAGTTCTTC. The encoded protein is CAWSVRWGDEQFF.

This clone was found once. This chain uses TRBV12-5 with TRBJ1-5; D unclear. V lost 1 base, J lost 1 base, and 11 bases lay in between. Germline loops: CDR1 LGHNT, CDR2 FRNRAP. This CDR3 is built from 16 residues. The chain's CDR3 is CASGLGHQGSNQPQHF. The CDR3 DNA is TGTGCTAGTGGTTTGGGACACCAAGGAAGCAATCAGCCCCAGCATTTT.

The CDR3 here is CASSLQGASTEAFF. The CDR3 region has the DNA TGTGCCAGCAGCCTCCAGGGGGCGTCGACTGAAGCTTTCTTT. This sequence joins TRBV7-9 and TRBJ1-1, with TRBD1 matching over 8 bases. This CDR3 region has 14 residues. Germline CDR1 reads SEHNR; CDR2 reads FQNEAQ (reference sequence). V was pared by 5 bases and J by 5 bases, with 7 bases of the junction left unmatched.

This clone has only a few counts. The chain joins TRBV5-1 to TRBJ2-3; D gene uncertain. The germline CDR1 and CDR2 sequences are SGHRS and YFSETQ. The CDR3 is 16 amino acids. Trimming removed 3 bases from V and 3 bases from J, with 17 bases in between. This CDR3 reads CASSSERSGVTDTQYF. Written as DNA, the CDR3 is TGCGCCAGCAGCTCCGAGAGGTCGGGTGTTACAGATACGCAGTATTTT.

The rearrangement joins TRBV7-9 to TRBJ2-2, with 9 positions matching TRBD1. The germline gives CDR1 SEHNR, CDR2 FQNEAQ (reference sequence). The CDR3 spans 16 residues. V was clipped by 5 bases and J by 3 bases; unmatched bases: 7. The CDR3 DNA reads as TGTGCCAGCAGCCAAACGACAGGGGGGTACACCGGGGAGCTGTTTTTT. It encodes CASSQTTGGYTGELFF.

This clone was seen just once. V usage is TRBV2 and J usage is TRBJ2-5; D perhaps matches TRBD2 (6 bases). CDR1 is SNHLY, CDR2 FYNNEI, per germline. V gave up 7 bases and J gave up 10 bases, with 25 bases separating them. The CDR3 length is 15 residues. CDR3 nucleotides: TGTGCCAGCACCCTTTTAGCGAAGCGGAGGGTGATCCAGTACTTC. This gives the protein CASTLLAKRRVIQYF.